This TCR beta chain was identified during a study of cytomegalovirus exposure and HLA in healthy donors. A remark on this clone: The antigen is undetermined.

Study-level results: HLA allele associations emerged for 15,000 to 20,000 TCR beta sequences in a later analysis, at 0.05 false discovery rate. Being indistinguishable, some V segments were excluded, TRBV6-2 and TRBV6-3 among them. In a later analysis, TCR beta V- and J-gene trimming showed a link to a missense DCLRE1C variant. An analysis was carried out later, and it reportedly showed fewer N-insertions in an Asian-associated ancestry cluster than the 666-donor mean.

Primers included in the PCR were 60 Vbeta and 13 Jbeta primers. The method was immunoSEQ multiplex PCR; TCRdb's version includes in-frame clones alone and lacks a portion of them. This sample has around 200,000 clones, with about 85% found just once. V lost 4 bases to trimming and J lost 4 bases, with 8 bases between them. CDR1 and CDR2 from the germline V gene are SNHLY and FYNNEI. This CDR3 comprises 14 residues. The chain employs TRBV2 and TRBJ2-6; D is ambiguous. The TCR sequence derives from a middle-aged man in good health and CMV-seronegative. The sequencing sample was made of PBMCs. The CDR3 sequence: CASSGGAGANVLTF. The DNA for the CDR3 is TGTGCCAGCAGTGGAGGCGCAGGGGCCAACGTCCTGACTTTC.